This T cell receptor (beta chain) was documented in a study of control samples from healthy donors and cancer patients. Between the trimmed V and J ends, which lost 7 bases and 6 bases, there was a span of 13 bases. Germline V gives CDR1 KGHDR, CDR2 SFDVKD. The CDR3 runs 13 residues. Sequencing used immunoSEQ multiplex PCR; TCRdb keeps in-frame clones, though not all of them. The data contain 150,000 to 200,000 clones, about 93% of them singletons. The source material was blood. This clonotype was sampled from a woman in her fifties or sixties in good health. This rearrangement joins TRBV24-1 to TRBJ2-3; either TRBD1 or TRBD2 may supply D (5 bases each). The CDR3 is CATSDGASDTQYF. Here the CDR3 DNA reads TGTGCCACCAGCGACGGGGCGTCGGATACGCAGTATTTT.